Following are 24 T cell receptor beta chains from one sample sequenced in a study of CD4+ T cells in melanoma (dated by TCRdb to between 2021 and 2024). Receptor libraries were prepared by the immunoSEQ multiplex PCR assay. TCRdb limited this immuneACCESS table to in-frame rearrangements with V and J called. A share of clones is missing; checked studies link under half to unresolved V genes, and the rest is unexplained. The sample yields 9,100 or so clones; around 69% were counted once. The top ten clonotypes cover approximately 25% of the sample. The sample consisted of tumor tissue. The receptors shown here come from a human donor with melanoma.

This clone is a singleton in its sample. The chain couples TRBV18 to TRBJ1-6, with 10 bases fitting TRBD1. The CDR3 loop spans 13 amino acids. The trim removed 6 bases at V and 7 bases at J, leaving 0 bases unmatched. Germline V gives CDR1 KGHSH, CDR2 LQKENI. The CDR3 sequence: CASSTGGNSPLHF. CDR3 DNA sequence: TGTGCCAGCTCGACAGGGGGCAATTCACCCCTCCACTTT.

The chain has TRBV2 and TRBJ2-4, with no clear D. The CDR3 runs 13 residues. CDR1 and CDR2 from the germline V gene are SNHLY and FYNNEI. V lost 7 bases and J 6 bases, leaving 13 bases between the germline ends. CDR3 loop: CASMAGPGNIQYF. The CDR3 DNA is TGTGCCAGCATGGCCGGACCGGGAAACATTCAGTACTTC.

V usage is TRBV6-5 and J usage is TRBJ2-2; D possibly corresponds to TRBD1 (6 bases). The V end was cut by 2 bases, the J end by 7 bases, with 11 bases between. The germline V gene encodes CDR1 MNHEY and CDR2 SVGAGI. The CDR3 runs 14 residues. CDR3 residues: CASSYRQGFGELFF. The CDR3 DNA sequence: TGTGCCAGCAGTTACAGGCAGGGGTTCGGGGAGCTGTTTTTT.

This chain uses TRBV6-1 with TRBJ1-3, with D possibly matching TRBD1 (5 bases). This CDR3 region has 17 residues. Germline-derived CDR1 and CDR2 are MNHNS and SASEGT. The ends were cut back, 0 bases at V and 0 bases at J, with 12 bases in the middle. This CDR3 is CASSEAVRVSSGNTIYF. The CDR3 DNA reads TGTGCCAGCAGTGAAGCGGTCAGGGTTTCCTCTGGAAACACCATATATTTT.

V usage is TRBV5-1 and J usage is TRBJ2-3; D unresolved. CDR1 is SGHRS and CDR2 is YFSETQ in the germline V gene. This CDR3 comprises 16 residues. V lost 1 base and J lost 2, with 14 bases in between. Here the CDR3 reads CASSLTTGYNTDTQYF. The CDR3 DNA reads TGCGCCAGCAGCTTGACCACCGGCTATAACACAGATACGCAGTATTTT.

This clone was seen only a few times. The V call is TRBV18, the J call TRBJ1-2; 9 bases are shared with TRBD1. This CDR3 has 15 residues. V dropped 2 bases and J dropped 7; count of bases not matched to a gene: 8. CDR1 and CDR2 from the germline V gene are KGHSH and LQKENI. This CDR3 is CASSPSGTGMFGYTF. The CDR3 bases are TGTGCCAGCTCACCAAGCGGGACAGGGATGTTTGGCTACACCTTC.

This clone is termed medium-sized. This rearrangement joins TRBV7-9 to TRBJ1-1, with a weak D call TRBD1 (5 bases). The CDR3 runs 11 residues. Trimming left V 7 bases short and J 6 bases short, with 9 bases between. Germline assignment: CDR1 SEHNR and CDR2 FQNEAQ (reference sequence). This CDR3 is CASTWGPEAFF. The CDR3 DNA reads as TGTGCCAGCACCTGGGGACCTGAAGCTTTCTTT. The full variable domain, with the rest looked up from reference TRBV7-9 and TRBJ1-1, is DTGVSQNPRHKITKRGQNVTFRCDPISEHNRLYWYRQTLGQGPEFLTYFQNEAQLEKSRLLSDRFSAERPKGSFSTLEIQRTEQGDSAMYLCASTWGPEAFFGQGTRLTVV.

Remarks on this clone: At one of its ends the junction is not consistent with the germline gene, which may arise from a read error. The gene calls are TRBV5-6 and TRBJ2-2, with 8 bases matching TRBD2. The germline V gene encodes CDR1 SGHDT and CDR2 YYEEEE. CDR3 length: 18 residues. CDR3 sequence (DNA): TGTGCCAGCAACTTGGTGTTTCGGCAGGCGGGGGGCACCGGGGAGCTGTTTTTT. Its protein is CASNLVFRQAGGTGELFF.

The chain combines TRBV9 with TRBJ2-3; D is unresolved. This CDR3 has 8 amino acids. Trimming cost V 6 bases and J 9 bases, with 2 bases left between them. Germline loops: CDR1 SGDLS, CDR2 YYNGEE. The CDR3: CASNTQYF. For the CDR3, the DNA is TGTGCCAGCAACACGCAGTATTTT.

CDR3 nucleotide sequence: TGTGCCAGCAGCTACGACGCTACTGGGGCCAACGTCCTGACTTTC. This translates into CASSYDATGANVLTF. The chain combines TRBV6-5 with TRBJ2-6; D unresolved. Trimming removed 6 bases at V and 2 bases at J, with 11 bases between. The germline V gene encodes CDR1 MNHEY and CDR2 SVGAGI. The CDR3 is 15 amino acids.

J is TRBJ2-2 and V is TRBV4-2; D is ambiguous. The CDR3 runs 15 residues. Looked up from germline, CDR1 is LGHNA and CDR2 is YNFKEQ. V dropped 4 bases and J dropped 1 base, with 10 bases sitting between them. The CDR3 reads CASSPVTGNTGELFF. DNA of the CDR3: TGTGCCAGCAGCCCCGTCACCGGGAACACCGGGGAGCTGTTTTTT.

The rearrangement links TRBV18 to TRBJ1-1; 9 bases are a match to TRBD1. Germline lookup yields CDR1 KGHSH and CDR2 LQKENI. The length of the CDR3 is 15 residues. J lost 1 base, V lost 3 bases, and 3 bases had no gene match. The CDR3 here is CASSPLGQGNTEAFF. DNA for the CDR3: TGTGCCAGCTCACCTCTGGGACAGGGGAACACTGAAGCTTTCTTT. The whole variable domain, remainder taken from reference TRBV18 and TRBJ1-1, is NAGVMQNPRHLVRRRGQEARLRCSPMKGHSHVYWYRQLPEEGLKFMVYLQKENIIDESGMPKERFSAEFPKEGPSILRIQQVVRGDSAAYFCASSPLGQGNTEAFFGQGTRLTVV.

As for this clone: This CDR3 is also generated by other DNA sequences in the sample. This chain links TRBV9 with TRBJ1-4, with D possibly TRBD1 on 5 matching bases. The CDR3 loop spans 14 amino acids. V was pared by 4 bases and J by 7 bases, with 14 bases between. Germline CDR1 SGDLS, CDR2 YYNGEE. The CDR3 DNA reads TGTGCCAGCAGCCCAAGGCAGGGAGGTGAAAAACTGTTTTTT. Its translation is CASSPRQGGEKLFF.

The CDR3 nucleotides read TGTGCCAGCACAACTCAAGCCTCTGGAAACACCATATATTTT. This sequence encodes CASTTQASGNTIYF. The chain links TRBV19 to TRBJ1-3, with D unclear. Germline V lookup: CDR1 LNHDA, CDR2 SQIVND (reference sequence). V gave up 9 bases and J gave up 0 bases, with 12 bases separating them. The CDR3 extends over 14 amino acids.

This rearrangement joins TRBV7-9 to TRBJ1-1, with D possibly matching TRBD1 (6 bases). The germline gives CDR1 SEHNR, CDR2 FQNEAQ (reference sequence). Trimming removed 6 bases at V and 4 bases at J, with 9 bases between. This CDR3 contains 12 residues. The CDR3 sequence is CASSPGVTEAFF. CDR3 in DNA: TGTGCCAGCAGTCCAGGGGTCACTGAAGCTTTCTTT.

The gene calls are TRBV19 and TRBJ1-2; D ambiguous. CDR1 LNHDA and CDR2 SQIVND come from the germline V gene (reference sequence). With 5 bases removed from V and 0 bases from J, the gap between germline ends came to 10 bases. This CDR3 region has 14 residues. CDR3 amino acids: CASSEVIANYGYTF. The CDR3 coding sequence is TGTGCCAGTAGTGAAGTGATAGCTAACTATGGCTACACCTTC.

The CDR3, as DNA: TGTGCCAGCTCGCCCGGGCCTAACACCGGGGAGCTGTTTTTT. As protein: CASSPGPNTGELFF. The rearrangement joins TRBV18 to TRBJ2-2; no clear D gene. V was pared by 6 bases and J by 2 bases, with 10 bases between. CDR1 is KGHSH and CDR2 is LQKENI in the germline V gene. There are 14 residues in the CDR3.

The rearrangement links TRBV7-7 to TRBJ2-5; TRBD2 matches at 8 bases. Trimming at V came to 0 bases and at J to 5 bases, leaving 5 bases not matched to a gene. This CDR3 spans 15 amino acids. The germline CDR1 and CDR2 sequences are SSHAT and FNYEAQ (reference sequence). CDR3 nucleotides: TGTGCCAGCAGCTTAGCCGGGACTAGGGGCGAGACCCAGTACTTC. It specifies CASSLAGTRGETQYF.

This clone appeared a few times. V gene TRBV30 combines with J gene TRBJ1-5; tentatively, D is TRBD1 (5 bases). Per the germline V gene, CDR1 is GTSNPN and CDR2 is SVGIG (reference sequence). This CDR3 has 13 residues. V was shortened by 0 bases and J by 5 bases, with 8 bases between the two germline ends. For the CDR3, the DNA is TGTGCCTGGAGTGTAGGGGACCATCAGCCCCAGCATTTT. Translating gives CAWSVGDHQPQHF.

J is TRBJ2-5 and V is TRBV15, with TRBD1 matching over 9 bases. CDR3 length: 15 residues. V shed 5 bases and J 1 base; nucleotides not matched to a gene: 5. The germline V gene encodes CDR1 LNHNV and CDR2 YYDKDF (reference sequence). CDR3 sequence reads: CATSWNRGPQETQYF. The DNA of the CDR3 is TGTGCCACCAGCTGGAACAGGGGGCCCCAAGAGACCCAGTACTTC.

A remark on this clone: This CDR3 is also generated by other DNA sequences in the sample. The rearrangement links TRBV5-1 to TRBJ1-3; 7 nucleotides match TRBD1. CDR1 is SGHRS, CDR2 YFSETQ, per germline. After removal of 2 bases from V and 1 base from J, the junction contained 0 bases not matched to a gene. CDR3 length: 14 amino acids. The CDR3 spells CASSLQGSGNTIYF. In nucleotides, the CDR3 is TGCGCCAGCAGCTTACAGGGGTCTGGAAACACCATATATTTT.

The chain carries TRBV6-1 and TRBJ2-5, with D perhaps TRBD2 (5 bases). The V end lost 6 bases, the J end lost 3 bases, and 11 bases lay between the germline ends. The germline gives CDR1 MNHNS, CDR2 SASEGT. The CDR3 is 13 residues long. In nucleotides, the CDR3 is TGTGCCAGCAGGCCGGGAAAAGAAGAGACCCAGTACTTC. Protein product: CASRPGKEETQYF.

The CDR3 protein is CASAPWSGLESDTQYF. In DNA form, the CDR3 reads TGTGCCAGCGCGCCCTGGTCGGGTCTAGAGTCAGATACGCAGTATTTT. This chain connects TRBV25-1 to TRBJ2-3, with D unresolved. Germline assignment: CDR1 MGHDK and CDR2 SYGVNS. The germline V and J ends were trimmed by 8 bases and 4 bases, with 22 bases remaining between them. The CDR3 consists of 16 residues.

This chain links TRBV5-1 with TRBJ2-2; D not certain. CDR3 length: 13 amino acids. CDR1 and CDR2 (germline): SGHRS, YFSETQ. V dropped 4 bases and J dropped 8 bases, with 12 bases sitting between them. CDR3: CASSKVPGGELFF. In nucleotides, the CDR3 is TGCGCCAGCAGCAAAGTCCCCGGTGGGGAGCTGTTTTTT. Based on the CDR3 plus reference TRBV5-1 and TRBJ2-2, the full variable domain is KAGVTQTPRYLIKTRGQQVTLSCSPISGHRSVSWYQQTPGQGLQFLFEYFSETQRNKGNFPGRFSGRQFSNSRSEMNVSTLELGDSALYLCASSKVPGGELFFGEGSRLTVL.